These T cell receptor beta chains were read from a single sample in a study of blood T cell repertoires in COVID-19. Sequenced by immunoSEQ multiplex PCR; TCRdb stores in-frame clones only, minus some. Among 130,000 or so clones, about nine tenths were seen once, and the ten largest hold about an eighth. Sequenced: peripheral blood. All receptors derive from a woman aged 70-85 years with COVID-19, enrolled during active disease. The CDR3 runs from the conserved cysteine through the conserved F or W. D genes are given only for firm matches. Where a row states a size, it is once, few, many or the class of an expanded clone; other rows omit it.

V	size	J	D	DNA	CDR3
TRBV29-1	once	TRBJ1-1	.	TGCAGCGTTCCTAGGGTAGGAGGGACTGAAGCTTTCTTT	CSVPRVGGTEAFF
TRBV7-9	once	TRBJ2-5	.	TGTGCCAGCAGCCCCGTTAAAGAGACCCAGTACTTC	CASSPVKETQYF
TRBV9	.	TRBJ2-3	.	TGTGCCAGCAGCGTGGGACACCGAATTAGCACAGATACGCAGTATTTT	CASSVGHRISTDTQYF
TRBV6-5	.	TRBJ2-1	TRBD2	TGTGCCAGCAGCCCCCTAGCGGGGGCTTACAATGAGCAGTTCTTC	CASSPLAGAYNEQFF
TRBV12-3/TRBV12-4	.	TRBJ2-5	.	TGTGCCAGCAGTTTTAGAGGGCGGGAGACCCAGTACTTC	CASSFRGRETQYF
TRBV7-8	.	TRBJ1-2	TRBD1	TGTGCCAGCAGCTCCGGACAGGGCGACTATGGCTACACCTTC	CASSSGQGDYGYTF
TRBV30	once	TRBJ1-2	.	TGTGCCTGGTCCGAGGGCTATGGCTACACCTTC	CAWSEGYGYTF
TRBV11-3	.	TRBJ2-1	TRBD2	TGTGCCAGCAGCCCGGGACTAGCGGGGAATGAGCAGTTCTTC	CASSPGLAGNEQFF
TRBV6-5	.	TRBJ1-1	.	TGTGCCAGCAACCCAGGGGCTGAAGCTTTCTTT	CASNPGAEAFF
TRBV10-3	.	TRBJ2-1	.	TGTGCCATCAGGGGAGATTTAAACTCCTACAATGAGCAGTTCTTC	CAIRGDLNSYNEQFF
TRBV11-1	.	TRBJ2-7	TRBD2	TGTGCCAGCAGCTTACGACTAGCGGGGGGCCAGTCAAAGCAGTACTTC	CASSLRLAGGQSKQYF
TRBV7-2	.	TRBJ2-3	.	TGTGCCAGCAGCTGGGGCAGAGCAGATACGCAGTATTTT	CASSWGRADTQYF
TRBV1	.	TRBJ2-3	.	TGCACCAGCAGCCAAGATCTTAGCGGCACAGATACGCAGTATTTT	CTSSQDLSGTDTQYF
TRBV29-1	.	TRBJ2-7	TRBD1	TGCAGCGCACAGACAGGGCGACTCACGGAGCAGTACTTC	CSAQTGRLTEQYF
TRBV7-9	.	TRBJ1-6	TRBD1	TGTGCCAGCAGCTTAGAGCCAGGGACAGTATACTATAATTCACCCCTCCACTTT	CASSLEPGTVYYNSPLHF
TRBV18	once	TRBJ1-2	.	TGTGCCAGCTCACCAGAACAGGGTAATGGCTACACCTTC	CASSPEQGNGYTF
TRBV7-8	few	TRBJ1-1	.	TGTGCCAGCAGCTTACCTTATGGGGGGGACACTGAAGCTTTCTTT	CASSLPYGGDTEAFF
TRBV7-2	.	TRBJ2-7	.	TGTGCCAGCAGCCTGACTACCAACTCCTACGAGCAGTACTTC	CASSLTTNSYEQYF
TRBV6-5	once	TRBJ2-3	.	TGTGCCAGCAGCTACTCGCGAGCCACAGATACGCAGTATTTT	CASSYSRATDTQYF
TRBV11-2	few	TRBJ1-3	.	TGTGCCAGCAGCTTAAGGTCCGGGTATACTGGAAACACCATATATTTT	CASSLRSGYTGNTIYF
TRBV3-1/TRBV3-2	once	TRBJ1-6	TRBD1	TGTGCCAGCAGCCGGACAGGGGATCTCCTCCACTTT	CASSRTGDLLHF
TRBV5-6	.	TRBJ1-2	TRBD1	TGTGCCAGCAGTCCCCTCGGGACAGCCGCTAACTATGGCTACACCTTC	CASSPLGTAANYGYTF
TRBV19	.	TRBJ1-1	.	TGTGCCAGTAGTATAGCAGGGGCTTTCACTGAAGCTTTCTTT	CASSIAGAFTEAFF
TRBV7-2	few	TRBJ1-3	TRBD1	TGTGCCAGCAGCTTAGACAGGGGGCGTGGAAACACCATATATTTT	CASSLDRGRGNTIYF
TRBV1	.	TRBJ2-3	.	TGCACCAGCAGCCAAGACGCACTCCGAGCGAAATGGCAAGATACGCAGTATTTT	CTSSQDALRAKWQDTQYF
TRBV2	.	TRBJ1-2	.	TGTGCCAGCAGTGAAGGGTCTCAGTATAACTATGGCTACACCTTC	CASSEGSQYNYGYTF
TRBV27	.	TRBJ2-3	TRBD2	TGTGCCAGCAGTTTATCGATGCGGGGGGTTACAGATACGCAGTATTTT	CASSLSMRGVTDTQYF
TRBV11-2	.	TRBJ1-2	.	TGTGCCAGCAGTAGCCGGACACCTCGTGGTGGCTACACCTTC	CASSSRTPRGGYTF
TRBV28	.	TRBJ2-1	TRBD1	TGTGCCAGCAGTTTACCCCAGGGGGATACCTACAATGAGCAGTTCTTC	CASSLPQGDTYNEQFF
TRBV2	.	TRBJ2-1	TRBD2	TGTGCCAGCGCCATAGCGGGGGGGCTTAGGGAGCAGTTCTTC	CASAIAGGLREQFF
TRBV5-1	.	TRBJ1-4	.	TGCGCCAGCAGCTTGGATTTAGGATCCGCGGTTGAAAAACTGTTTTTT	CASSLDLGSAVEKLFF
TRBV5-1	.	TRBJ1-2	.	TGCGCCAGCAGCTTGCTGGCGGATTATGGCTACACCTTC	CASSLLADYGYTF
TRBV6-5	.	TRBJ1-6	.	TGTGCCAGCAGTTACTCGGAGGGGAACTATTCACCCCTCCACTTT	CASSYSEGNYSPLHF
TRBV6-6	.	TRBJ1-2	.	TGTGCCAGCAGTCCTAATGGGGCAGTAGGCTATGGCTACACCTTC	CASSPNGAVGYGYTF
TRBV7-9	.	TRBJ1-1	.	TGTGCCAGCCTTCGACATGAGAACACTGAAGCTTTCTTT	CASLRHENTEAFF
TRBV6-5	.	TRBJ1-2	TRBD1	TGTGCCAGCAGTCCGCGACAGGGGGCCTATGGCTACACCTTC	CASSPRQGAYGYTF
TRBV2	.	TRBJ1-6	.	TGTGCCAGCAGTGATGTTCAGGGGATAAGCTCCTATAATTCACCCCTCCACTTT	CASSDVQGISSYNSPLHF